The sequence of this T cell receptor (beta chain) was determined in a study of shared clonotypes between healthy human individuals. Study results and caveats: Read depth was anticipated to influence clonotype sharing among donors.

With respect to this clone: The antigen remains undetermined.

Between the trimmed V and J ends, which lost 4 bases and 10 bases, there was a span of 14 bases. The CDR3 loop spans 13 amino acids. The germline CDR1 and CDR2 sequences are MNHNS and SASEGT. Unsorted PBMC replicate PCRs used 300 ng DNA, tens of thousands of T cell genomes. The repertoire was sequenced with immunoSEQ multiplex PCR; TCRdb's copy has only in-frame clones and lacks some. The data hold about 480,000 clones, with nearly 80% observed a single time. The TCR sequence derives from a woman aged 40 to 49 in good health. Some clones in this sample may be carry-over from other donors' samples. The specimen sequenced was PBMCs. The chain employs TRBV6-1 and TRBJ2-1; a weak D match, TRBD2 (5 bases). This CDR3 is CASSGGEISEQFF. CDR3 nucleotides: TGTGCCAGCAGTGGGGGAGAGATTAGCGAGCAGTTCTTC.